This T cell receptor (beta chain) was documented in a study of technical replicates of blood from a few donors. Sequenced by immunoSEQ multiplex PCR; TCRdb stores in-frame clones only, minus some. The table has 77,000 or so clones, about nine tenths seen once; the top ten hold around 0.41%. Trimming took 5 bases from V and 0 from J; bases not matched to a gene: 9. Germline CDR1 is SGHTA and CDR2 is FQGNSA. The CDR3 runs to 16 residues. This chain joins TRBV7-2 and TRBJ2-7; 8 bases fit TRBD2. Sequencing used T cells isolated from PBMCs. The source is a human donor in good health. The CDR3 sequence: CASSLGGAGVSYEQYF. CDR3 nucleotides: TGTGCCAGCAGCCTAGGGGGAGCGGGAGTCTCCTACGAGCAGTACTTC.